This is a list of T cell receptor beta chains from one sample in a study of blood T cell repertoires in COVID-19. This table comes from immunoSEQ multiplex PCR, and its TCRdb copy is limited to in-frame clones, with some not included. The sample contains roughly 220,000 clones, around four fifths of which appear only once. Sample: peripheral blood. All receptors derive from a woman aged 55 to 70 who had recovered from COVID-19. Each CDR3 is given with its conserved first and last residue. The order of the fields is D gene, J gene, V gene, clone size, CDR3 DNA, CDR3 protein. D genes are given only for firm matches. Clone size is stated in some rows and not others, as once, few, many or a class when expanded.

TRBD1 | TRBJ1-3 | TRBV7-9 | few | TGTGCCAGCACCGCGAAGGGACAGGGTTTAGACACCATATATTTT | CASTAKGQGLDTIYF
TRBD1 | TRBJ2-7 | TRBV4-1 | . | TGCGCCAGCAGCCACGGACAGGGAGCGACGGAAGAGCAGTACTTC | CASSHGQGATEEQYF
TRBD1 | TRBJ1-5 | TRBV2 | . | TGTGCCAGCAGCCCACAGGGGTGGTACAGTCAGCCCCAGCATTTT | CASSPQGWYSQPQHF
. | TRBJ2-2 | TRBV5-6 | . | TGTGCCAGCAGCTGGGGTGAGGGCGTTATAAACACCGGGGAGCTGTTTTTT | CASSWGEGVINTGELFF
. | TRBJ2-5 | TRBV27 | . | TGTGCCAGCAGCCGGGAATTCCAAGAGACCCAGTACTTC | CASSREFQETQYF
. | TRBJ2-7 | TRBV19 | . | TGTGCCAGTAGTGCGGGGCTTACCTACGAGCAGTACTTC | CASSAGLTYEQYF
. | TRBJ1-3 | TRBV4-2 | . | TGTGCCAGCAGCCAAGGGGTTGGCGGGGGAGCTGGAAACACCATATATTTT | CASSQGVGGGAGNTIYF
TRBD1 | TRBJ1-2 | TRBV6-5 | . | TGTGCCAGCAGGCCGGGACAGGGCGATTATGGCTACACCTTC | CASRPGQGDYGYTF
. | TRBJ2-7 | TRBV4-1 | . | TGCGCCAGCAGCCAAGACCAGGGTTCCTACGAGCAGTACTTC | CASSQDQGSYEQYF
TRBD2 | TRBJ2-2 | TRBV7-2 | . | TGTGCCAGCAGCTTAGTTGGCGGGGGGGTTAACACCGGGGAGCTGTTTTTT | CASSLVGGGVNTGELFF
. | TRBJ1-2 | TRBV18 | . | TGTGCCAGCTCGTCCGCAGAGGGGACAATTTATGGCTACACCTTC | CASSSAEGTIYGYTF
. | TRBJ2-2 | TRBV19 | once | TGTGCCAGTATCCCAGGGGCAAACACCGGGGAGCTGTTTTTT | CASIPGANTGELFF
TRBD1 | TRBJ1-1 | TRBV6-5 | . | TGTGCCAGCGGCCGGGACAGGTTATCCACTGAAGCTTTCTTT | CASGRDRLSTEAFF
. | TRBJ1-1 | TRBV9 | . | TGTGCCAGCAGCCCCCAAGGCGGTGAAGCTTTCTTT | CASSPQGGEAFF
TRBD1 | TRBJ1-2 | TRBV4-1 | . | TGCGCCAGCAGCCAATGGGACAGGGGGTGGTATGGCTACACCTTC | CASSQWDRGWYGYTF
. | TRBJ2-2 | TRBV2 | . | TGTGCCAGCAGTGAAGACCGGGTCGTGTCCACCGGGGAGCTGTTTTTT | CASSEDRVVSTGELFF
. | TRBJ2-1 | TRBV9 | . | TGTGCCAGCAGCCGACTGCTAGCTAGCCCCTACAATGAGCAGTTCTTC | CASSRLLASPYNEQFF
. | TRBJ2-7 | TRBV19 | . | TGTGCCAGTAGTAGAAGGGACTCTGGGGGCTCCTACGAGCAGTACTTC | CASSRRDSGGSYEQYF
. | TRBJ2-2 | TRBV7-3 | . | TGTGCCAGCAGCCCAAACACGTTCACCGGGGAGCTGTTTTTT | CASSPNTFTGELFF
. | TRBJ2-5 | TRBV6-5 | . | TGTGCCAGCAGCTATCTCCAAGAGACCCAGTACTTC | CASSYLQETQYF
TRBD1 | TRBJ1-1 | TRBV7-9 | . | TGTGCCAGCAGCTCCGGGACAGGGGATTGGACTGAAGCTTTCTTT | CASSSGTGDWTEAFF
TRBD1 | TRBJ1-6 | TRBV5-6 | . | TGTGCCAGCAGCTTGGGGCCAGGGGGGATGAATTCACCCCTCCACTTT | CASSLGPGGMNSPLHF
TRBD1 | TRBJ1-1 | TRBV14 | many | TGTGCCAGCAGCCAATGGACAGGTACTGAAGCTTTCTTT | CASSQWTGTEAFF
. | TRBJ1-2 | TRBV27 | . | TGTGCCAGCAGTTTATCGATCGTGGGGGGCTATGGCTACACCTTC | CASSLSIVGGYGYTF
TRBD1 | TRBJ1-1 | TRBV6-4 | once | TGTGCCAGCAGTGCCACAGGGGGCATGACTGAAGCTTTCTTT | CASSATGGMTEAFF
. | TRBJ2-3 | TRBV7-2 | once | TGTGCCAGCAGCTTGACAAGTCACACAGATACGCAGTATTTT | CASSLTSHTDTQYF
TRBD1 | TRBJ2-1 | TRBV2 | once | TGTGCCAGCAGTTCGGGACAGACTCTATCGATTCAGTTCTTC | CASSSGQTLSIQFF
. | TRBJ1-5 | TRBV7-3 | . | TGTGCCAGCAGCTTAAATGGGACTTATAGCAATCAGCCCCAGCATTTT | CASSLNGTYSNQPQHF
. | TRBJ1-2 | TRBV9 | . | TGTGCCAGCAGCGGACAGGCTAGGACTTATGGCTACACCTTC | CASSGQARTYGYTF
. | TRBJ1-1 | TRBV6-2/TRBV6-3 | once | TGTGCCAGCAGTTACAAGTCCAGTGAAGCTTTCTTT | CASSYKSSEAFF
TRBD2 | TRBJ2-1 | TRBV27 | . | TGTGCCAGCAGTTTCAAACTAGCGGGCTTACGGGATGAGCAGTTCTTC | CASSFKLAGLRDEQFF
. | TRBJ2-1 | TRBV11-3 | . | TGTGCCAGCAGCACAACCGGCGAGCCCTCAGGAAATGAGCAGTTCTTC | CASSTTGEPSGNEQFF
. | TRBJ1-1 | TRBV5-1 | . | TGCGCCAGCAGCCGAGGAGATAACACTGAAGCTTTCTTT | CASSRGDNTEAFF
. | TRBJ1-6 | TRBV25-1 | . | TGTGCCAGCAGTGAATCGACGGGTTCACCCCTCCACTTT | CASSESTGSPLHF
TRBD1 | TRBJ1-2 | TRBV19 | once | TGTGCCAGTAGTCCTTGGGGACAGCGAAATAACTATGGCTACACCTTC | CASSPWGQRNNYGYTF